Each of the 21 T cell receptor beta chains below was sequenced from the same sample in a study of vaccination and CD4 T cells after COVID-19. As for treatment: approximately 9-day PBMC culture with coronavirus spike peptide pools or control peptides (ViraFEST assay). Cultured CD4+ T cells had their DNA profiled by the Oncomine TCR Beta short-read assay. TCRdb processed the PCR reads anew with MiXCR; each CDR3 protein has one entry. The sample includes about 10,000 distinct CDR3 sequences, 29% seen only once; the top ten take about 25%. These receptors have no identified antigens. Sequenced input: cultured CD4+ T cells from blood. The receptors were gathered from a human donor with COVID-19.

The rearrangement uses TRBV12-3 or TRBV12-4 and TRBJ2-2, with D perhaps TRBD1 (5 bases). V lost 8 bases, J lost 1 base, and 8 bases lay in between. The CDR3 has 13 residues. The DNA of the CDR3 is TGTGCCAGCTGCAGGGAGAACACCGGGGAGCTGTTTTTT. Encoded protein: CASCRENTGELFF.

The chain recombines TRBV5-4 with TRBJ2-2, with 8 bases matching TRBD1. The CDR3 sequence is 17 residues long. Germline trimming cut 6 bases from V and 3 bases from J; bases unmatched to any gene: 13. Germline V gives CDR1 SGHNT, CDR2 YYREEE (reference sequence). CDR3 region: CASTKSGQGVYTGELFF. In nucleotides, the CDR3 is TGTGCCAGCACCAAATCAGGACAGGGCGTTTACACCGGGGAGCTGTTTTTT.

This clonotype came up once. The V gene is TRBV11-3, the J gene TRBJ1-3; TRBD1 matches at 7 bases. Germline lookup yields CDR1 SGHNT and CDR2 YENEEA. V lost 5 bases to trimming and J lost 2 bases; unmatched junction nucleotides: 0. The CDR3 extends over 13 amino acids. The CDR3 region has the DNA TGTGCCAGCAGCGGGACAGCTGGAAACACCATATATTTT. Translated: CASSGTAGNTIYF.

The table lists this clonotype with a few counts. For the CDR3, the DNA is TGTGCCAGCAGCTTCCCAGGGTTGGGCAATTCACCCCTCCACTTT. It is translated as CASSFPGLGNSPLHF. The V and J genes are TRBV7-2 and TRBJ1-6; D perhaps matches TRBD1 (5 bases). From germline, CDR1 is SGHTA and CDR2 FQGNSA. V was shortened by 3 bases and J by 7 bases, with 13 bases between the two germline ends. The CDR3 is 15 amino acids.

A few counts support this clonotype. The CDR3 DNA reads as TGTGCCAGCATAGGCAGCTATGGCTACACCTTC. Protein product: CASIGSYGYTF. The V gene is TRBV28, the J gene TRBJ1-2; D unclear. The germline V gene has CDR1 MDHEN and CDR2 SYDVKM. The CDR3 totals 11 residues. The germline V and J ends were trimmed by 7 bases and 4 bases, with 7 bases remaining between them.

V usage is TRBV6-1 and J usage is TRBJ2-1; 8 bases are shared with TRBD2. The CDR3 sequence is 16 residues long. The V gene's germline CDR1 is MNHNS and CDR2 SASEGT. The V gene end was trimmed by 8 bases and the J gene end by 8 bases; junction bases not matched to a gene: 17. In DNA form, the CDR3 reads TGTGCCAGCCAACACCGGGGGGGGCAGAGAGGAGATGAGCAGTTCTTC. Translated, it gives CASQHRGGQRGDEQFF.

The chain joins TRBV2 to TRBJ1-2; no clear D gene. Trimming removed 4 bases from V and 4 bases from J, with 16 bases in between. Germline V gene sequence: CDR1 SNHLY, CDR2 FYNNEI. The CDR3 runs 15 residues. As DNA, the CDR3 is TGTGCCAGCAGTGTCTCTACTGGACGGCTCTATGGCTACACCTTC. This sequence encodes CASSVSTGRLYGYTF.

A remark on this clonotype: It is likely a read error, because the conserved phenylalanine at the end of the CDR3 is missing. This chain links TRBV7-2 with TRBJ1-5; 7 nucleotides align to TRBD1. The CDR3 loop spans 14 amino acids. V was pared by 5 bases and J by 3 bases, with 4 bases of the junction left unmatched. From germline, CDR1 is SGHTA and CDR2 FQGNSA. The CDR3, as DNA: TGTGCCAGCAGCCGTGACAGGGTCAATCAGCCCCAGCATTAT. Protein product: CASSRDRVNQPQHY.

In this sample, this clonotype turned up once. V and J are TRBV19 and TRBJ2-3; 11 positions match TRBD1. Germline V gene lookup returns CDR1 LNHDA and CDR2 SQIVND (reference sequence). V lost 5 bases to trimming and J lost 2 bases; unmatched junction nucleotides: 15. There are 19 residues in the CDR3. DNA for the CDR3: TGTGCCAGTAGTCGTAAGGGACAGGGGGGGTTCAGTTCCACAGATACGCAGTATTTT. Its translation is CASSRKGQGGFSSTDTQYF.

CDR3 DNA sequence: TGCAGTGCTAGAGATCGGGTGGCGGGGGGATTCGGCGAGCAGTACTTC. As protein: CSARDRVAGGFGEQYF. The chain combines TRBV20-1 with TRBJ2-7; 8 bases align to TRBD2. Germline values: CDR1 DFQATT, CDR2 SNEGSKA (reference sequence). This CDR3 region has 16 residues. V lost 0 bases and J lost 6; bases outside the gene matches: 13.

V gene TRBV20-1 combines with J gene TRBJ1-2, with D hard to call. The CDR3 is 11 residues long. V lost 1 base, J lost 6 bases, and 6 bases lay in between. Germline V gene lookup returns CDR1 DFQATT and CDR2 SNEGSKA (reference sequence). In DNA form, the CDR3 reads TGCAGTGCTAGAGTAATTCATGGCTACACCTTC. Its protein product is CSARVIHGYTF.

In this sample, this clonotype is medium-sized. This chain joins TRBV15 and TRBJ1-6; 7 bases line up with TRBD1. Germline CDR1 LNHNV, CDR2 YYDKDF (reference sequence). This CDR3 contains 17 residues. V shed 5 bases and J 6 bases; nucleotides not matched to a gene: 13. CDR3 amino acids: CATSQLQTGTLNSPLHF. The CDR3 DNA follows: TGTGCCACCAGCCAGCTCCAGACAGGGACCCTTAATTCACCCCTCCACTTT.

The table lists this clonotype with a few counts. J is TRBJ1-5 and V is TRBV7-9; 8 bases map to TRBD1. V shed 2 bases, J shed 2 bases, and the junction held 5 bases outside the gene matches. Per germline, CDR1 SEHNR and CDR2 FQNEAQ (reference sequence). This CDR3 has 16 residues. CDR3 bases: TGTGCCAGCAGCTTATCAGGGGGCGAAGGCAATCAGCCCCAGCATTTT. The encoded protein is CASSLSGGEGNQPQHF.

This clonotype turned up a few times. This chain uses TRBV7-2 with TRBJ2-1; D could derive from TRBD1 or TRBD2 (6 bases each). The CDR3 consists of 16 residues. From germline, CDR1 is SGHTA and CDR2 FQGNSA. Trimming shortened V by 1 base and J by 4 bases, and 14 bases separated the two germline ends. DNA of the CDR3: TGTGCCAGCAGCTTAGGGGGTGGGGGGCGATACAATGAGCAGTTCTTC. Encoded protein: CASSLGGGGRYNEQFF.

The rearrangement uses TRBV2 and TRBJ1-1, with D possibly matching TRBD1 (6 bases). The V gene lost 4 bases and the J gene lost 4 bases, with 16 bases spanning the gap. This CDR3 has 15 amino acids. Per germline, CDR1 SNHLY and CDR2 FYNNEI. The CDR3 sequence: CASSVRPGVATEAFF. The CDR3 bases are TGTGCCAGCAGTGTTAGGCCAGGGGTGGCCACTGAAGCTTTCTTT.

A few counts support this clonotype. The chain links TRBV20-1 to TRBJ1-2; the match to TRBD1 covers 7 bases. CDR3 length equals 15 residues. CDR1 is DFQATT, CDR2 SNEGSKA, per germline (reference sequence). The V gene end was trimmed by 5 bases and the J gene end by 7 bases; junction bases not matched to a gene: 16. Here the CDR3 DNA reads TGCAGTGCTCAGGGGGGGGGACGCCGGCTCGGTGGCTACACCTTC. Protein product: CSAQGGGRRLGGYTF.

This clonotype was found once. The CDR3 here is CATSDEGQGAGDTQYF. As DNA, the CDR3 is TGTGCCACCAGTGATGAGGGACAGGGGGCTGGAGATACGCAGTATTTT. The V gene is TRBV24-1, the J gene TRBJ2-3, with 12 bases fitting TRBD1. Germline CDR1 reads KGHDR; CDR2 reads SFDVKD. Trimming at V came to 3 bases and at J to 5 bases, leaving 5 bases not matched to a gene. The CDR3 consists of 16 residues.

The rearrangement links TRBV6-1 to TRBJ2-1, with TRBD2 matching over 7 bases. The length of the CDR3 is 14 residues. Losses at the gene ends were 5 bases for V and 8 bases for J; bases not matched to a gene: 9. CDR1 and CDR2 (germline): MNHNS, SASEGT. For the CDR3, the DNA is TGTGCCAGCAGTCCACATCGGGGGAGGGATGAGCAGTTCTTC. As protein: CASSPHRGRDEQFF.

This clonotype was recorded a few times. This chain joins TRBV6-1 and TRBJ1-3, with TRBD1 matching over 9 bases. Germline values: CDR1 MNHNS, CDR2 SASEGT. CDR3 length: 16 amino acids. J was trimmed by 2 bases and V by 5 bases; bases with no gene match: 7. The CDR3 nucleotides read TGTGCCAGCAGTCCTTGGACAGGGGAAGCTGGAAACACCATATATTTT. Translation: CASSPWTGEAGNTIYF.

This clonotype was seen a handful of times. The J gene is TRBJ1-1, the V gene TRBV19; D gene ambiguous. The germline V gene encodes CDR1 LNHDA and CDR2 SQIVND (reference sequence). The CDR3 has 13 residues. V lost 4 bases and J lost 6, with 12 bases in between. CDR3 nucleotides: TGTGCCAGTAGTACCACTTATAGCCCTGAAGCTTTCTTT. Residues: CASSTTYSPEAFF. The variable domain in full, completed from reference TRBV19 and TRBJ1-1, reads DGGITQSPKYLFRKEGQNVTLSCEQNLNHDAMYWYRQDPGQGLRLIYYSQIVNDFQKGDIAEGYSVSREKKESFPLTVTSAQKNPTAFYLCASSTTYSPEAFFGQGTRLTVV.

This clonotype was seen a handful of times. The chain links TRBV7-2 to TRBJ1-1; no clear D gene. Looked up from germline, CDR1 is SGHTA and CDR2 is FQGNSA. Trimming took off 1 base at V and 11 bases at J, with 14 bases between the two ends. This CDR3 has 13 residues. The CDR3 protein is CASSLEDGVTAFF. CDR3 coding DNA: TGTGCCAGCAGCTTAGAGGACGGCGTTACGGCTTTCTTT.